These 19 T cell receptor beta chains were sequenced from one sample in a study of blood T cell repertoires in COVID-19. Clones were sequenced by immunoSEQ multiplex PCR, and TCRdb holds only the in-frame ones, with some missing. The table shows 100,000 to 130,000 clones, with just over 90% occurring only once. Input material: peripheral blood. These receptors originate from a woman aged 30 to 39 with acute or convalescent COVID-19.

This chain connects TRBV3-1 (or the pseudogene TRBV3-2) to TRBJ1-2, with D perhaps matching TRBD1 (6 bases). Germline lookup yields CDR1 LGHDT and CDR2 YNNKEL (reference sequence). The CDR3 runs 12 residues. V was clipped by 3 bases and J by 8 bases, with 10 bases between them. The CDR3 nucleotides are TGTGCCAGCAGCCACAGGGGTTCAGGCTACACCTTC. Its protein product is CASSHRGSGYTF.

J is TRBJ2-1 and V is TRBV11-3; TRBD2 matches at 14 bases. V trimming: 0 bases; J trimming: 7 bases; junction bases outside the gene matches: 11. Germline V gene lookup returns CDR1 SGHNT and CDR2 YENEEA. The CDR3 spans 19 residues. The CDR3 DNA follows: TGTGCCAGCAGCTTAGACACCGGGACTAGCGGGAGAATGGGTAATGAGCAGTTCTTC. It specifies CASSLDTGTSGRMGNEQFF.

The chain has TRBV7-3 and TRBJ2-2; 10 nucleotides line up with TRBD2. The length of the CDR3 is 16 residues. CDR1 is SGHTA, CDR2 FQGTGA, per germline. Germline trimming cut 0 bases from V and 5 bases from J; bases unmatched to any gene: 3. The CDR3 loop is CASSLTPSGSTGELFF. CDR3 DNA: TGTGCCAGCAGCTTAACTCCTAGCGGGAGTACCGGGGAGCTGTTTTTT.

The chain couples TRBV9 to TRBJ1-2, with 9 bases aligning to TRBD1. The length of the CDR3 is 16 residues. CDR1 and CDR2 from the germline V gene are SGDLS and YYNGEE. V lost 0 bases and J lost 8; bases outside the gene matches: 11. CDR3 DNA sequence: TGTGCCAGCAGCGTAGACCGGGACAGGGAGAGATCAGGCTACACCTTC. This translates into CASSVDRDRERSGYTF.

The J gene is TRBJ1-4, the V gene TRBV11-3; D not resolved. V shed 1 base and J shed 5 bases, with 14 bases lying between them. This CDR3 is built from 16 residues. Germline CDR1 reads SGHNT; CDR2 reads YENEEA. The CDR3 bases are TGTGCCAGCAGCTTAGCCGGTCGGGGAAACAATGAAAAACTGTTTTTT. As protein: CASSLAGRGNNEKLFF.

The J gene is TRBJ2-3, the V gene TRBV28, with TRBD2 identical over 7 bases. Germline V gives CDR1 MDHEN, CDR2 SYDVKM. The CDR3 is 17 residues long. After removal of 4 bases from V and 2 bases from J, the junction contained 12 bases not matched to a gene. Here the CDR3 DNA reads TGTGCCAGCAGTTCCCCCCTTAGCGGGCACATCACAGATACGCAGTATTTT. Amino acid sequence: CASSSPLSGHITDTQYF.

This sequence joins TRBV30 and TRBJ2-7; D remains ambiguous. CDR1 is GTSNPN and CDR2 is SVGIG in the germline V gene (reference sequence). The CDR3 loop spans 13 amino acids. The germline V and J ends were trimmed by 2 bases and 0 bases, with 8 bases remaining between them. The CDR3 is CAWSLGNSYEQYF. For the CDR3, the DNA is TGTGCCTGGAGTTTGGGCAACTCCTACGAGCAGTACTTC.

The chain combines TRBV2 with TRBJ1-6, with unresolved D. Germline V gene sequence: CDR1 SNHLY, CDR2 FYNNEI. This CDR3 spans 16 amino acids. V was trimmed by 4 bases and J by 6 bases, leaving 16 bases between them. As DNA, the CDR3 is TGTGCCAGCAGTGTTAACTCGCCCGAGGTTAATTCACCCCTCCACTTT. This codes for CASSVNSPEVNSPLHF.

This clone was detected only once. In nucleotides, the CDR3 is TGTGCCGCCACCGGGGGATTAAGCTCTGGAAACACCATATATTTT. The encoded protein is CAATGGLSSGNTIYF. The genes are TRBV10-3 and TRBJ1-3; possibly TRBD1 for D (5 bases). CDR3 size: 15 residues. The V end lost 11 bases, the J end lost 0 bases, and 17 bases lay between the germline ends. Germline CDR1 and CDR2: ENHRY and SYGVKD.

V gene TRBV28 combines with J gene TRBJ2-4; unclear D gene. Germline CDR1 reads MDHEN; CDR2 reads SYDVKM. The CDR3 spans 19 residues. With 2 bases removed from V and 1 base from J, the gap between germline ends came to 21 bases. DNA for the CDR3: TGTGCCAGCAGTTTAAGGCAGGAATTATATTTTTACGCCAAAAACATTCAGTACTTC. This translates into CASSLRQELYFYAKNIQYF.

V usage is TRBV20-1 and J usage is TRBJ2-5; 7 bases are a match to TRBD2. Trimming cost V 1 base and J 9 bases; bases outside gene matches: 2. The CDR3 spans 11 residues. Germline-derived CDR1 and CDR2 are DFQATT and SNEGSKA (reference sequence). CDR3 nucleotide sequence: TGCAGTGCTAGAGTTCGGGAGGCCCAGTACTTC. Translation gives CSARVREAQYF.

This chain links TRBV6-2 or TRBV6-3 with TRBJ2-2, with D maybe TRBD2 (5 bases). CDR1 MNHEY and CDR2 SVGEGT come from the germline V gene. Trimming shortened V by 2 bases and J by 1 base, and 14 bases separated the two germline ends. The CDR3 sequence is 17 residues long. Written as DNA, the CDR3 is TGTGCCAGCAGTTACAGTATTGAGGGTGTGAACACCGGGGAGCTGTTTTTT. Protein: CASSYSIEGVNTGELFF.

The J gene is TRBJ2-4, the V gene TRBV19; TRBD2 matches at 7 bases. Germline CDR1 is LNHDA and CDR2 is SQIVND (reference sequence). Trimming at V came to 0 bases and at J to 1 base, leaving 0 bases not matched to a gene. The CDR3 has 15 amino acids. The chain's CDR3 is CASSIDGGAKNIQYF. The CDR3 coding sequence is TGTGCCAGTAGTATAGACGGGGGGGCCAAAAACATTCAGTACTTC. Combining the CDR3 with reference TRBV19 and TRBJ2-4 gives the whole variable domain DGGITQSPKYLFRKEGQNVTLSCEQNLNHDAMYWYRQDPGQGLRLIYYSQIVNDFQKGDIAEGYSVSREKKESFPLTVTSAQKNPTAFYLCASSIDGGAKNIQYFGAGTRLSVL.

V gene TRBV19 combines with J gene TRBJ1-2; D is unclear. The V and J ends lost 9 bases and 4 bases respectively, with 18 bases between them. CDR3 size: 14 residues. CDR1 and CDR2 from the germline V gene are LNHDA and SQIVND (reference sequence). The CDR3 spells CASHAAGDLYGYTF. The CDR3 nucleotides are TGTGCCAGCCACGCGGCGGGTGACCTCTATGGCTACACCTTC.

The chain is built from TRBV18 and TRBJ1-4; a possible D gene is TRBD1 (5 bases). Germline loops: CDR1 KGHSH, CDR2 LQKENI. The CDR3 is 18 residues long. V gave up 0 bases and J gave up 0 bases, with 14 bases separating them. The CDR3 nucleotides read TGTGCCAGCTCACCACCGGGGGGAGCGGCAGCAACTAATGAAAAACTGTTTTTT. As protein: CASSPPGGAAATNEKLFF. The full variable domain, completed using reference TRBV18 and TRBJ1-4, is NAGVMQNPRHLVRRRGQEARLRCSPMKGHSHVYWYRQLPEEGLKFMVYLQKENIIDESGMPKERFSAEFPKEGPSILRIQQVVRGDSAAYFCASSPPGGAAATNEKLFFGSGTQLSVL.

The V call is TRBV6-5, the J call TRBJ1-1; 7 bases fit TRBD1. The CDR3 is 14 amino acids. Germline CDR1 MNHEY, CDR2 SVGAGI. V lost 7 bases and J lost 5; bases outside the gene matches: 10. CDR3 sequence: CASILDRAETEAFF. Written as DNA, the CDR3 is TGTGCCAGCATCCTAGACAGGGCCGAGACTGAAGCTTTCTTT.

Of note for this clone: The same CDR3 can be traced to other DNA sequences in this sample. The chain uses TRBV12-3 or TRBV12-4 and TRBJ2-2, with TRBD2 as a possible D gene (6 bases). V gave up 3 bases and J gave up 5 bases, with 7 bases separating them. There are 13 residues in the CDR3. The CDR3 reads CASSFGGTGELFF. DNA for the CDR3: TGTGCCAGCAGTTTCGGGGGTACCGGGGAGCTGTTTTTT.

The V and J genes are TRBV9 and TRBJ1-2; perhaps TRBD1 as D (6 bases). This CDR3 is 15 amino acids long. Trimming left V 0 bases short and J 6 bases short, with 15 bases between. Per germline, CDR1 SGDLS and CDR2 YYNGEE. CDR3 loop: CASSVGGTTGHGYTF. Written as DNA, the CDR3 is TGTGCCAGCAGCGTAGGAGGGACCACAGGGCATGGCTACACCTTC.

The gene calls are TRBV12-3 or TRBV12-4 and TRBJ1-2; D is unclear. This CDR3 spans 13 amino acids. With 4 bases removed from V and 3 bases from J, the gap between germline ends came to 9 bases. The chain's CDR3 is CASSYDGDYGYTF. The CDR3 DNA follows: TGTGCCAGCAGTTATGACGGAGACTATGGCTACACCTTC.